Below, one TCR beta chain is given with its context. The antigen is unknown. The CDR3 runs to 15 residues. The trim removed 0 bases at V and 5 bases at J, leaving 6 bases unmatched. CDR1 and CDR2 from the germline V gene are GTSNPN and SVGIG (reference sequence). Clones were sequenced by immunoSEQ multiplex PCR, and TCRdb holds only the in-frame ones, with some missing. The sample has 100,000 to 150,000 clones, approximately 88% seen once; the top ten hold around 1.5%. The data were obtained in a study of T cell responses to AZD1222 COVID-19 vaccine. Overall study findings and caveats: It was only after the peak T cell response that any repertoires were sampled. With two AZD1222 doses given, Spike-specific TCR breadth and depth both rose.

This sequence joins TRBV30 and TRBJ1-5, with 8 bases aligning to TRBD1. The sequence was obtained from an adult in good health. This specimen consisted of peripheral blood, obtained on day 0 of AZD1222 vaccination. This chain's CDR3 is CAWSVSGQEYQPQHF. CDR3 nucleotides: TGTGCCTGGAGTGTCTCGGGACAGGAGTATCAGCCCCAGCATTTT.